The present entry profiles one TCR beta chain with its context. Its antigen remains unidentified. This specimen belongs to a study of T cell responses to AZD1222 COVID-19 vaccine. Study results and limitations: Without day 14 samples, only post-peak T cell repertoires were studied. Clonal diversity may have been underestimated in mostly white British donors.

Some clones are missing from TCRdb's copy, which holds only in-frame ones; the method was immunoSEQ multiplex PCR. The table has 150,000 or so clones, 85% to 95% seen once. This CDR3 comprises 15 residues. Per the germline V gene, CDR1 is SGHRS and CDR2 is YFSETQ. Trimming took 3 bases from V and 5 from J; bases not matched to a gene: 8. Pooled samples include second doses given at about 4 or 12 weeks. The J gene is TRBJ2-7, the V gene TRBV5-1; TRBD1 agrees at 10 bases. This TCR derives from an adult who received the AZD1222 COVID-19 vaccine. This sample comprised peripheral blood, obtained 28 days after the second AZD1222 dose. CDR3 sequence reads: CASSYYGTGVDEQYF. The CDR3 DNA follows: TGCGCCAGCAGCTATTACGGGACAGGGGTTGACGAGCAGTACTTC.